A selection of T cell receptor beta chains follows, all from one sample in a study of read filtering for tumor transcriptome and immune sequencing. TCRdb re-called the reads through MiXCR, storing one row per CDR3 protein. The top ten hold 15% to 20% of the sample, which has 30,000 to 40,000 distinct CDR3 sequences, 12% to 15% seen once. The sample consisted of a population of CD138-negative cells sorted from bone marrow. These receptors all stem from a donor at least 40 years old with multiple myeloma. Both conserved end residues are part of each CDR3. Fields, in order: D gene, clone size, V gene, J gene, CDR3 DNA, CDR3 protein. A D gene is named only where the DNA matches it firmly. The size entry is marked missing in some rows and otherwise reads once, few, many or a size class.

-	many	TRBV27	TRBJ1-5	TGTGCCAGGCATACGGTAAGGATGCAGCCCCAGCATTTT	CARHTVRMQPQHF
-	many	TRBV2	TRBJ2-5	TGTGCCAGCAGTGAGTTGCAGCGTGAGACCCAGTACTTC	CASSELQRETQYF
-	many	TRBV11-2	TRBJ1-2	TGTGCCAGCAGCTCACAGGGACACCCGGCCTATGGCTACACCTTC	CASSSQGHPAYGYTF
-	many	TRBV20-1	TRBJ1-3	TGCAGTGCTCCGGACAGAAGCTCTGGAAACACCATATATTTT	CSAPDRSSGNTIYF
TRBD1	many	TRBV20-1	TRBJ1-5	TGCAGTGCCGGGGACAGTCATAGCAATCAGCCCCAGCATTTT	CSAGDSHSNQPQHF
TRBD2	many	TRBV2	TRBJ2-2	TGTGCCATCTCGCGGGGGGCATCTCCGAACACCGGGGAGCTGTTTTTT	CAISRGASPNTGELFF
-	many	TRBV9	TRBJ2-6	TGTGCCAGCAGCGGGAGACCGTCCTCTGGGGCCAACGTCCTGACTTTC	CASSGRPSSGANVLTF
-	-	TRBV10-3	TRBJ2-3	TGCGCCAACAGGAGGGACGGCTCTAGCACAGATACGCAGTATTTT	CANRRDGSSTDTQYF
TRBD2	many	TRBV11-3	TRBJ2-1	TGTGCCAGCAGCTTGAGCGGGGGGGACTACAATGAGCAGTTCTTC	CASSLSGGDYNEQFF
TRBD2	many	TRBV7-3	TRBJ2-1	TGTGCCAGCAGCTTAATGGGGGGGGCTAGCGGGTTGAATGAGCAGTTCTTC	CASSLMGGASGLNEQFF
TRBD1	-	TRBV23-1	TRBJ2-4	TGCGCCAGCAGTCACTCGATCCACAGGGGGCAGGGCTTTCTAGCCAAAAGCATTCAGTACTTC	CASSHSIHRGQGFLAKSIQYF
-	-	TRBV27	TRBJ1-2	TGTGCCAGCAGTCCCGACAGGAACTATGGCTACACCTTC	CASSPDRNYGYTF
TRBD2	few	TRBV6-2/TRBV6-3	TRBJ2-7	TGTGCCAGCAGGACCACGGGGGGGGACGAGCAGTACTTC	CASRTTGGDEQYF
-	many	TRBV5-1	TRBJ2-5	TGCGCCAGCAGCTTCTCCGTCCCGCAAGAGACCCAGTACTTC	CASSFSVPQETQYF
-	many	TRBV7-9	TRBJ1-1	TGTGCCAGCAGCCCAACAGGTTCTCGAGCCCACACTGAAGCTTTCTTT	CASSPTGSRAHTEAFF
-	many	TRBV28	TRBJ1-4	TGTGCCAGCAGCCCGGACGCTAATGAAAAACTGTTTTTT	CASSPDANEKLFF
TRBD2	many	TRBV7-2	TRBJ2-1	TGTGCCAGCAGCGCGAAAACCGGGACTAGCGGGGTCAAAAAAGGGTTCTTC	CASSAKTGTSGVKKGFF
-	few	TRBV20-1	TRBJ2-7	TGCAGTGCTAGTCAACCCCTCGAGCAGTACTTC	CSASQPLEQYF
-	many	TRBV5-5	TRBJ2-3	TGTGCCAGCAGCCTATGGCGGGGCCGCACAGATACGCAGTATTTT	CASSLWRGRTDTQYF
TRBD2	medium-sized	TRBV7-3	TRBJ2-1	TGTGCCAGCAGCCCCTATGGGAGGGATGAGCAGTTCTTC	CASSPYGRDEQFF
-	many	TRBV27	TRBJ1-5	TGTGCAAGCAGCCGGGACGCGGGCAATCAGCCCCAGCATTTT	CASSRDAGNQPQHF
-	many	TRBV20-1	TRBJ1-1	TGCAGTGCTAGAGCTCAAATGGGTAGGGACACTGAAGCTTTCTTT	CSARAQMGRDTEAFF
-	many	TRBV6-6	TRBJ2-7	TGTGCCAGCAGAGAGACGGAGTACGAGCAGTACTTC	CASRETEYEQYF
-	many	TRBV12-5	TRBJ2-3	TGTGCTAGTGGTTTAAGCACAGATACGCAGTATTTT	CASGLSTDTQYF
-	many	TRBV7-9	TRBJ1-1	TGTGCCAGCAGCTTAGAGGGGGTCGTGACTGAAGCTTTCTTT	CASSLEGVVTEAFF
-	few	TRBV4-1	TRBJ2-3	TGCGCCAGCAGCCAGGAGAAGGTTAATCCTTTCACAGATACGCAGTATTTT	CASSQEKVNPFTDTQYF
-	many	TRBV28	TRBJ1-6	TGTGCCAGCAGTTTAAGCTCCTATAATTCACCCCTCCACTTT	CASSLSSYNSPLHF
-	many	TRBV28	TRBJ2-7	TGTGCCAGCAGCTTCCCCGCGGGAACGAGCAGGGACGAGCAGTACTTC	CASSFPAGTSRDEQYF
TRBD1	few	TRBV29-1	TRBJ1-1	TGCAGCGTTGAAGTAGGGGGACAGGGCGGGAAAGCTTTCTTT	CSVEVGGQGGKAFF
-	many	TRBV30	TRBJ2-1	TGTGCCTGGATGAACAGAAACAATGAGCAGTTCTTC	CAWMNRNNEQFF
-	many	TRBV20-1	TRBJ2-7	TGCAGTGCCACTGGGACGCGATACGAGCAGTACTTC	CSATGTRYEQYF
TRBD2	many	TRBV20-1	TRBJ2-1	TGCAGTGCTAGAGATCGGCTAGCGGGTCCCGCAAGTTACTTGTTCTTC	CSARDRLAGPASYLFF
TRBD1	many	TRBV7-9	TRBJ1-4	TGTGCCAGCAGCCTAGGACAGGCGGGAAAACTGTTTTTT	CASSLGQAGKLFF
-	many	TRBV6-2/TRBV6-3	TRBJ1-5	TGTGCCAGCAGTTACACGGGAGAGCAGCCCCAGCATTTT	CASSYTGEQPQHF
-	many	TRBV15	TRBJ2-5	TGTGCCACCAGCACTACAGGGCGGGAGACCCAGTACTTC	CATSTTGRETQYF
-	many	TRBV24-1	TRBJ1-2	TGTGCCACCAGTGATGGCGACTCTTTCTATGGCTACACCTTC	CATSDGDSFYGYTF
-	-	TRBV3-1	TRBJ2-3	TGTGCCAGCAGCCAAAGCGGTCGGACTGAGTATTTT	CASSQSGRTEYF
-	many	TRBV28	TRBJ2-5	TGTGCCAGCAGTAGTCGGGGATTAAACAGACAGACCCAGTACTTC	CASSSRGLNRQTQYF
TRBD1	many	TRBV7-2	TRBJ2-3	TGTGCCAGCAGCTTAGAAGGGGGCGCATCGGAGCGGACGCAGTATTTT	CASSLEGGASERTQYF
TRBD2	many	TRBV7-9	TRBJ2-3	TGTGCCAGCAGATCACCAGCGGGGGCTCGCACAGATACGCAGTATTTT	CASRSPAGARTDTQYF
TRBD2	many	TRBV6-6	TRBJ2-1	TGTGCCGGCGGGGGAGCGGGGGCCTACAATGAGCAGTTCTTC	CAGGGAGAYNEQFF
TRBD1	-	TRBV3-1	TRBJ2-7	TGTGCCAGCGGCCAACCGGGACAGGGGGCCTACGAGCAGTACTTC	CASGQPGQGAYEQYF
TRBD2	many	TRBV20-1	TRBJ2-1	TGCAGTGTAGCGGGAATAGGGTACGGATACAATGAGCAGTTCTTC	CSVAGIGYGYNEQFF
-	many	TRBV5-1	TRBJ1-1	TGCGCCAGCAGCTTGTATGAGGGGACTGAAGCTTTCTTT	CASSLYEGTEAFF
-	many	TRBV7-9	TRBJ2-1	TGTGCCAGCAGCTTAGAGCTGTACAATGAGCAGTTCTTC	CASSLELYNEQFF
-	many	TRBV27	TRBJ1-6	TGTGCCAGCAGTTTATCAGGGTCACGCTCACCCCTCCACTTT	CASSLSGSRSPLHF
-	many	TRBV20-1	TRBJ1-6	TGCAGTGCTAGAACAGGGAGGCATTCACCCCTCCACTTT	CSARTGRHSPLHF
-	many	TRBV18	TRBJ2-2	TGTGCCAGCTCACCACCGTTACAGGGGACTCCCGGGGAGCTGTTTTTT	CASSPPLQGTPGELFF
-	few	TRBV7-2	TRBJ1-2	TGTGCCAGCAGTCAGAGCTACAGGATAGCTAACTATGGCTACACCTTC	CASSQSYRIANYGYTF
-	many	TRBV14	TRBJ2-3	TGTGCCAGCAGCCAAGCGGGAACAGATACGCAGTATTTT	CASSQAGTDTQYF
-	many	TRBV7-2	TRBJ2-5	TGTGCCAGCAGCCCAATGTCCTCGTACCAAGAGACCCAGTACTTC	CASSPMSSYQETQYF
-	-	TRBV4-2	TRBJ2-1	TGTGCCAGCAGCGTCAGGGCCACGAATCTTTACAATGAGCAGTCCTTC	CASSVRATNLYNEQSF
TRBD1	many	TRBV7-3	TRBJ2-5	TGTGCCAGCAGCCCCGGGACAGGGTGGGAAGAGACCCAGTACTTC	CASSPGTGWEETQYF
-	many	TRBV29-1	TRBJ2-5	TGCAGCGTAGGGACTCCGGAAGAGACCCAGTACTTC	CSVGTPEETQYF
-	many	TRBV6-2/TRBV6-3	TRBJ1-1	TGTGCCAGCTTCCGGGGGGCTGAAGCTTTCTTT	CASFRGAEAFF